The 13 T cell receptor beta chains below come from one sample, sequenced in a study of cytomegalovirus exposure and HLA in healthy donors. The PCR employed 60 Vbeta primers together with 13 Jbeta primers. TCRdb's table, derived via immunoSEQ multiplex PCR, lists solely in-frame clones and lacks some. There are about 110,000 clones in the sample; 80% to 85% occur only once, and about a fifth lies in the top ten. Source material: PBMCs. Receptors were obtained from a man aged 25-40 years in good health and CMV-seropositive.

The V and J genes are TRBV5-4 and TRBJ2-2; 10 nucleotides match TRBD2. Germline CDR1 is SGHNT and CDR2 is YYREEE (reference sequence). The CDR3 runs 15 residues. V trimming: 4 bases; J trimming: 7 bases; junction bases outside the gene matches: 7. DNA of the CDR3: TGTGCCAGCAGCCGAGCGGGGGGGCCCTACGGGGAGCTGTTTTTT. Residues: CASSRAGGPYGELFF.

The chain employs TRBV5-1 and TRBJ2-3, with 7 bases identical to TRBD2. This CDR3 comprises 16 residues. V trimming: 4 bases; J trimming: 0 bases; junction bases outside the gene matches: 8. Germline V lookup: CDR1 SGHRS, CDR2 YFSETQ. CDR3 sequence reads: CASSPFLAASTDTQYF. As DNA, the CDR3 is TGCGCCAGCAGCCCCTTCCTAGCGGCTAGCACAGATACGCAGTATTTT.

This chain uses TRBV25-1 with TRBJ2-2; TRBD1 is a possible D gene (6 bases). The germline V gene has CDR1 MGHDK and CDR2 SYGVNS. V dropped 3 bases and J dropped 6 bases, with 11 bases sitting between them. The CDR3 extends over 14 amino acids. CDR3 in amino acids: CASSDPQGPGELFF. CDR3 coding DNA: TGTGCCAGCAGTGACCCACAGGGTCCCGGGGAGCTGTTTTTT.

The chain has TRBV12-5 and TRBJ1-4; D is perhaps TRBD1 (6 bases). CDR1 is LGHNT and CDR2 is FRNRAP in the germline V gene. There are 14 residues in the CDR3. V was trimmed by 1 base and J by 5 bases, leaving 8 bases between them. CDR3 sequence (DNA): TGTGCTAGTGGTTTGGGCAGGGGAAATGAAAAACTGTTTTTT. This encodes CASGLGRGNEKLFF.

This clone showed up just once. This chain's CDR3 is CASNLRQGGVEEKLFF. Here the CDR3 DNA reads TGTGCCAGCAATCTTCGACAGGGGGGTGTAGAGGAAAAACTGTTTTTT. This sequence joins TRBV28 and TRBJ1-4, with 9 bases lining up with TRBD1. The CDR3 consists of 16 residues. Germline V lookup: CDR1 MDHEN, CDR2 SYDVKM. Germline trimming cut 7 bases from V and 8 bases from J; bases unmatched to any gene: 14. Using reference TRBV28 and TRBJ1-4 for the parts outside the CDR3, the full variable domain is DVKVTQSSRYLVKRTGEKVFLECVQDMDHENMFWYRQDPGLGLRLIYFSYDVKMKEKGDIPEGYSVSREKKERFSLILESASTNQTSMYLCASNLRQGGVEEKLFFGSGTQLSVL.

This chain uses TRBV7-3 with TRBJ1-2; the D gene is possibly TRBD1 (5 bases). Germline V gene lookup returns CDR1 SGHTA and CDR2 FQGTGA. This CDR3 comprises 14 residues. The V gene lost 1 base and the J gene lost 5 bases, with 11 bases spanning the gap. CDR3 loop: CASSLNPGGYGYTF. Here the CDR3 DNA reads TGTGCCAGCAGCTTAAATCCGGGGGGGTATGGCTACACCTTC.

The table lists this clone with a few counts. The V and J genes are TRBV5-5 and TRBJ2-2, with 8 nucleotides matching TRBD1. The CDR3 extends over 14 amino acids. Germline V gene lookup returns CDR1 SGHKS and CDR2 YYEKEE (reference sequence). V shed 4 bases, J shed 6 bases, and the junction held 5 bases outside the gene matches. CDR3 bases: TGTGCCAGCAGCATCTGGACAGGGCCCGGGGAGCTGTTTTTT. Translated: CASSIWTGPGELFF.

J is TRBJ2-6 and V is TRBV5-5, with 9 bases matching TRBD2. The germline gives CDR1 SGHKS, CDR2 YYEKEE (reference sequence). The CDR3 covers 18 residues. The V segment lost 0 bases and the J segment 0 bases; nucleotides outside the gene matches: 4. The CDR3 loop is CASSLVVAGDSGANVLTF. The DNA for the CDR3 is TGTGCCAGCAGCTTGGTAGTAGCGGGAGACTCTGGGGCCAACGTCCTGACTTTC.

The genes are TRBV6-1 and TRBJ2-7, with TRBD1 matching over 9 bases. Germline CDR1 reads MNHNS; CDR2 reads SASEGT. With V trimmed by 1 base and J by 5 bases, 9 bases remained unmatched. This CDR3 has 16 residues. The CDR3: CASSEVWGQGGHEQYV. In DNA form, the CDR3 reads TGTGCCAGCAGTGAAGTTTGGGGACAGGGTGGTCACGAGCAGTACGTC.

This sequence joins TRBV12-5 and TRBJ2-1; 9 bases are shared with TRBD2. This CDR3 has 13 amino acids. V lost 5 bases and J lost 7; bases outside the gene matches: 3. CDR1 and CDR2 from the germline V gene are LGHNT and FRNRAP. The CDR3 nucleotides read TGTGCTAGTGGTCCACTAGCGGGTAATGAGCAGTTCTTC. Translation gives CASGPLAGNEQFF.

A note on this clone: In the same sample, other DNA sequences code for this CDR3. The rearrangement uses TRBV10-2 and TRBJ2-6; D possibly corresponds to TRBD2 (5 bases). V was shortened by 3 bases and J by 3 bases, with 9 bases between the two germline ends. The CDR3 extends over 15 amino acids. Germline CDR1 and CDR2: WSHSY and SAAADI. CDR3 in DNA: TGCGCCAGCAGTGACCCGGGAAGTGGGGCCAACGTCCTGACTTTC. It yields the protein CASSDPGSGANVLTF.

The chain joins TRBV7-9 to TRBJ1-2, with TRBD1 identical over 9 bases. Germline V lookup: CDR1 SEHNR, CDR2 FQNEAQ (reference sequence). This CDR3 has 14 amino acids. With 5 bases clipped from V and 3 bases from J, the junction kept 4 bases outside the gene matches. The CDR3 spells CASSERDRDYGYTF. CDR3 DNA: TGTGCCAGCAGCGAACGGGACAGGGACTATGGCTACACCTTC. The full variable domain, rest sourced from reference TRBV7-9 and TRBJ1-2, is DTGVSQNPRHKITKRGQNVTFRCDPISEHNRLYWYRQTLGQGPEFLTYFQNEAQLEKSRLLSDRFSAERPKGSFSTLEIQRTEQGDSAMYLCASSERDRDYGYTFGSGTRLTVV.

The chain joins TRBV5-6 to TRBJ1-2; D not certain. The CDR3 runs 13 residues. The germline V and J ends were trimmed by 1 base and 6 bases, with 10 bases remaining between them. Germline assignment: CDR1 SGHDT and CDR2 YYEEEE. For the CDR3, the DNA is TGTGCCAGCAGCTTGTGGGCAGAAGATGGCTACACCTTC. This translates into CASSLWAEDGYTF.